This T cell receptor (beta chain) is drawn from a study of CD8 T cells in Susac syndrome. Study-wide context: At blood draw, Susac syndrome patients were therapy-naive, on corticosteroids, or on intravenous immunoglobulin alone.

Reverse transcription of roughly 0.5 to 1 ug RNA was performed with random hexamers. The authors amplified TCR beta CDR3 across 54 Vbeta and 13 Jbeta using immunoSEQ multiplex PCR. A single record per CDR3 protein comes from TCRdb applying MiXCR to the immunoSEQ multiplex PCR reads. This sample carries around 200,000 distinct CDR3 sequences, roughly 94% of them seen once, and the ten largest clones take approximately 0.099%. This CDR3 comprises 12 residues. Between the trimmed V and J ends, which lost 5 bases and 3 bases, there was a span of 8 bases. Germline V gene lookup returns CDR1 SGHAT and CDR2 FQNNGV. From blood CD8+ and CD4+ T cells, the TCR beta chain was sequenced.

The sequenced material came from CD4+ T cells from PBMCs. This chain joins TRBV11-2 and TRBJ2-7; D is undetermined. This receptor was obtained from a human donor with Susac syndrome. The CDR3 region is CASSRVFYEQYF. As DNA, the CDR3 is TGTGCCAGCAGCCGGGTATTCTACGAGCAGTACTTC.